These 26 T cell receptor beta chains share one sample of origin, sequenced in a study of early stage breast cancer tumors. This table comes from immunoSEQ multiplex PCR, and its TCRdb copy is limited to in-frame clones, with some not included. The sample yields fewer than 90,000 clones, 79% seen once. Sequencing used blood. The receptor set was obtained from a person between 60 and 69 years old with breast cancer.

The chain links TRBV28 to TRBJ2-7; TRBD1 might be the D (6 bases). The V gene's germline CDR1 is MDHEN and CDR2 SYDVKM. The CDR3 is 15 residues long. Deletions cut 6 bases from V and 0 bases from J, with 15 bases between. The DNA for the CDR3 is TGTGCCAGCAGAACGTACAGGGTTAGCTCCTACGAGCAGTACTTC. This codes for CASRTYRVSSYEQYF.

The gene calls are TRBV7-2 and TRBJ1-4; no clear D gene. The germline V gene encodes CDR1 SGHTA and CDR2 FQGNSA. V lost 5 bases to trimming and J lost 8 bases, with 12 bases between them. This CDR3 region has 13 residues. The CDR3 spells CASSPLGREKLFF. CDR3 bases: TGTGCCAGCAGCCCCCTGGGGAGGGAAAAACTGTTTTTT.

The chain joins TRBV2 to TRBJ2-7, with 8 bases lining up with TRBD2. Germline CDR1 reads SNHLY; CDR2 reads FYNNEI. V gave up 3 bases and J gave up 2 bases; unmatched junction bases: 3. The CDR3 loop spans 14 amino acids. The CDR3 region is CASSERGAAYEQYF. The CDR3 DNA reads TGTGCCAGCAGTGAGCGGGGGGCGGCCTACGAGCAGTACTTC.

J is TRBJ1-4 and V is TRBV5-4; 9 bases are a match to TRBD1. J gave up 8 bases and V 4 bases, and 9 bases lay outside the gene matches. The CDR3 has 15 residues. The germline CDR1 and CDR2 sequences are SGHNT and YYREEE (reference sequence). CDR3 protein: CASSPVGQGGEKLFF. The DNA of the CDR3 is TGTGCCAGCAGCCCGGTGGGACAGGGAGGAGAAAAACTGTTTTTT.

The J gene is TRBJ2-1, the V gene TRBV7-6; a weak D match, TRBD2 (5 bases). This CDR3 is 12 amino acids long. With 5 bases removed from V and 9 bases from J, the gap between germline ends came to 11 bases. CDR1 SGHVS and CDR2 FNYEAQ come from the germline V gene. Here the CDR3 reads CASSRHGGEQFF. The CDR3 nucleotides read TGTGCCAGCAGCCGCCACGGAGGTGAGCAGTTCTTC.

V and J are TRBV5-1 and TRBJ1-2; D not resolved. CDR1 is SGHRS and CDR2 is YFSETQ in the germline V gene. V was pared by 0 bases and J by 11 bases, with 8 bases between. This CDR3 has 11 residues. CDR3 DNA sequence: TGCGCCAGCAGCTTGGGGGAATGGTACACCTTC. The encoded protein is CASSLGEWYTF. Full variable domain (remainder filled in from reference TRBV5-1 and TRBJ1-2): KAGVTQTPRYLIKTRGQQVTLSCSPISGHRSVSWYQQTPGQGLQFLFEYFSETQRNKGNFPGRFSGRQFSNSRSEMNVSTLELGDSALYLCASSLGEWYTFGSGTRLTVV.

This chain uses TRBV7-9 with TRBJ2-1; TRBD2 aligns across 9 bases. V lost 2 bases, J lost 2 bases, and 10 bases stayed unmatched. There are 18 residues in the CDR3. Germline CDR1 reads SEHNR; CDR2 reads FQNEAQ (reference sequence). In DNA form, the CDR3 reads TGTGCCAGCAGCTTACCCCGGAGGCTAGCGGGGACCTACAATGAGCAGTTCTTC. Protein: CASSLPRRLAGTYNEQFF. The full variable domain, its missing parts supplied by reference TRBV7-9 and TRBJ2-1, is DTGVSQNPRHKITKRGQNVTFRCDPISEHNRLYWYRQTLGQGPEFLTYFQNEAQLEKSRLLSDRFSAERPKGSFSTLEIQRTEQGDSAMYLCASSLPRRLAGTYNEQFFGPGTRLTVL.

This chain connects TRBV19 to TRBJ2-3; D remains ambiguous. CDR1 and CDR2 from the germline V gene are LNHDA and SQIVND (reference sequence). There are 16 residues in the CDR3. With 6 bases removed from V and 2 bases from J, the gap between germline ends came to 18 bases. CDR3 residues: CASSPIPVRLTDTQYF. The CDR3 DNA sequence: TGTGCCAGTAGCCCAATTCCCGTCAGGCTCACAGATACGCAGTATTTT.

This clone was seen only once. Other DNA sequences within the sample encode an identical CDR3. The gene calls are TRBV7-9 and TRBJ1-3; 8 positions agree with TRBD1. J was trimmed by 4 bases and V by 4 bases; bases with no gene match: 3. Germline V gene sequence: CDR1 SEHNR, CDR2 FQNEAQ (reference sequence). The CDR3 sequence is 14 residues long. CDR3 nucleotide sequence: TGTGCCAGCAGCTCCAGGGGGCCCGGAAACACCATATATTTT. This sequence encodes CASSSRGPGNTIYF.

The chain couples TRBV11-3 to TRBJ2-3; 16 bases map to TRBD2. The CDR3 is made up of 18 amino acids. Germline lookup yields CDR1 SGHNT and CDR2 YENEEA. After removal of 5 bases from V and 1 base from J, the junction contained 6 bases not matched to a gene. The CDR3 DNA follows: TGTGCCAGCAGCCCGGGACTAGCGGGGGGGCCTGGCACAGATACGCAGTATTTT. This encodes CASSPGLAGGPGTDTQYF. Supplemented by reference TRBV11-3 and TRBJ2-3, the full variable domain reads EAGVVQSPRYKIIEKKQPVAFWCNPISGHNTLYWYLQNLGQGPELLIRYENEEAVDDSQLPKDRFSAERLKGVDSTLKIQPAELGDSAVYLCASSPGLAGGPGTDTQYFGPGTRLTVL.

The sample holds a few counts of this clone. J is TRBJ2-3 and V is TRBV7-9, with TRBD2 matching over 9 bases. The CDR3 sequence is 18 residues long. Per the germline V gene, CDR1 is SEHNR and CDR2 is FQNEAQ (reference sequence). Germline trimming cut 5 bases from V and 2 bases from J; bases unmatched to any gene: 14. The CDR3, as DNA: TGTGCCAGCAGCCTCAAAGTAAGGCTAGCGGGGATCACAGATACGCAGTATTTT. This encodes CASSLKVRLAGITDTQYF.

The chain carries TRBV9 and TRBJ2-7; D is perhaps TRBD2 (6 bases). Trimming removed 0 bases at V and 0 bases at J, with 16 bases between. Germline V gene lookup returns CDR1 SGDLS and CDR2 YYNGEE. This CDR3 contains 17 residues. The CDR3: CASSVGPGAGGSYEQYF. The CDR3 region has the DNA TGTGCCAGCAGCGTAGGCCCCGGGGCCGGGGGCTCCTACGAGCAGTACTTC. Variable domain in full (rest from reference TRBV9 and TRBJ2-7): DSGVTQTPKHLITATGQRVTLRCSPRSGDLSVYWYQQSLDQGLQFLIQYYNGEERAKGNILERFSAQQFPDLHSELNLSSLELGDSALYFCASSVGPGAGGSYEQYFGPGTRLTVT.

This chain joins TRBV7-2 and TRBJ2-3; D might be TRBD2 (5 bases). Germline V gene sequence: CDR1 SGHTA, CDR2 FQGNSA. Trimming left V 0 bases short and J 5 bases short, with 15 bases between. The CDR3 length is 16 residues. Here the CDR3 reads CASSLAPSGVRDTQYF. CDR3 in DNA: TGTGCCAGCAGCTTAGCGCCCAGCGGCGTTAGAGATACGCAGTATTTT.

The DNA for the CDR3 is TGTGCCAGTAGTATTAGTTGGCAGCCCCAGCATTTT. This codes for CASSISWQPQHF. The rearrangement uses TRBV19 and TRBJ1-5; D remains ambiguous. The CDR3 has 12 amino acids. V was pared by 3 bases and J by 7 bases, with 7 bases between. Germline lookup yields CDR1 LNHDA and CDR2 SQIVND (reference sequence).

The chain employs TRBV11-2 and TRBJ2-2, with D perhaps TRBD1 (5 bases). CDR1 is SGHAT, CDR2 FQNNGV, per germline. The CDR3 runs to 15 residues. V lost 5 bases and J lost 1, with 11 bases in between. The CDR3 DNA reads TGTGCCAGCAGCACTTCGACAGAGAACACCGGGGAGCTGTTTTTT. Translation gives CASSTSTENTGELFF.

The V and J genes are TRBV5-4 and TRBJ1-2; 7 bases are a match to TRBD1. The CDR3 loop spans 13 amino acids. CDR1 and CDR2 from the germline V gene are SGHNT and YYREEE (reference sequence). The J segment lost 7 bases and the V segment lost 3 bases, leaving 6 bases of the junction unmatched. For the CDR3, the DNA is TGTGCCAGCAGCTCCAGGAACAGGGGTGGCTACACCTTC. Translated: CASSSRNRGGYTF.

The chain combines TRBV7-2 with TRBJ2-1, with TRBD2 matching over 11 bases. This CDR3 has 13 residues. Germline CDR1 is SGHTA and CDR2 is FQGNSA. The V segment lost 5 bases and the J segment 14 bases; nucleotides outside the gene matches: 8. In nucleotides, the CDR3 is TGTGCCAGCAGCCCCGAGGTAGCGGGGGGGAAGTTCTTC. Translation gives CASSPEVAGGKFF. Drawing the rest from reference TRBV7-2 and TRBJ2-1, the complete variable domain is GAGVSQSPSNKVTEKGKDVELRCDPISGHTALYWYRQSLGQGLEFLIYFQGNSAPDKSGLPSDRFSAERTGGSVSTLTIQRTQQEDSAVYLCASSPEVAGGKFFGPGTRLTVL.

This clone was observed a few times. The chain employs TRBV9 and TRBJ2-1; D is possibly TRBD1 (6 bases). The CDR3 runs 15 residues. Deletions cut 6 bases from V and 4 bases from J, with 17 bases between. Germline V gene sequence: CDR1 SGDLS, CDR2 YYNGEE. The DNA for the CDR3 is TGTGCCAGCAACTCAAACGGACAGACATACAATGAGCAGTTCTTC. It yields the protein CASNSNGQTYNEQFF. Full variable domain (remainder filled in from reference TRBV9 and TRBJ2-1): DSGVTQTPKHLITATGQRVTLRCSPRSGDLSVYWYQQSLDQGLQFLIQYYNGEERAKGNILERFSAQQFPDLHSELNLSSLELGDSALYFCASNSNGQTYNEQFFGPGTRLTVL.

This clone occurred a few times. Compared with germline, one end of the junction differs, possibly owing to a read error. The chain links TRBV7-7 to TRBJ1-3; D is undetermined. This CDR3 is 13 amino acids long. Germline V gene lookup returns CDR1 SSHAT and CDR2 FNYEAQ (reference sequence). The CDR3 protein is CASSLDARNTIYF. Here the CDR3 DNA reads TGTGCTAGCAGCTTAGATGCGAGAAACACCATATATTTT.

The chain has TRBV5-1 and TRBJ2-2; 12 bases align to TRBD2. Unmatched junction bases numbered 3, after V lost 2 bases and J lost 4 bases. Germline CDR1 and CDR2: SGHRS and YFSETQ. The CDR3 spans 16 residues. The CDR3 DNA reads TGCGCCAGCAGCTTCGGACTAGCGGGGTCCACCGGGGAGCTGTTTTTT. It encodes CASSFGLAGSTGELFF.

In regard to this clone: The same CDR3 can be traced to other DNA sequences in this sample. V gene TRBV7-2 combines with J gene TRBJ2-7; TRBD1 matches at 7 bases. V dropped 8 bases and J dropped 0; count of bases not matched to a gene: 7. This CDR3 is 14 amino acids long. The germline V gene encodes CDR1 SGHTA and CDR2 FQGNSA. The DNA of the CDR3 is TGTGCCAGCCGCCCGGGACAGAGCTCCTACGAGCAGTACTTC. As protein: CASRPGQSSYEQYF.

The chain joins TRBV7-8 to TRBJ2-7, with D uncertain. Trimming took off 7 bases at V and 1 base at J, with 11 bases between the two ends. The CDR3 runs to 13 residues. Per the germline V gene, CDR1 is SGHVS and CDR2 is FQNEAQ. The CDR3 DNA follows: TGTGCCAGCAAGGGCGGCGTTTCCTACGAGCAGTACTTC. Protein: CASKGGVSYEQYF.

The rearrangement uses TRBV4-2 and TRBJ1-1, with D hard to call. The germline V gene has CDR1 LGHNA and CDR2 YNFKEQ. The CDR3 loop spans 13 amino acids. V was trimmed by 1 base and J by 8 bases, leaving 11 bases between them. The CDR3 nucleotides are TGTGCCAGCAGCCAAGGGGTCCAGATAGAAGCTTTCTTT. Translating it yields CASSQGVQIEAFF.

This clone was counted once. This sequence joins TRBV5-1 and TRBJ2-2, with D possibly being TRBD1 (6 bases). This CDR3 has 14 amino acids. Germline assignment: CDR1 SGHRS and CDR2 YFSETQ. Trimming stripped 0 bases from V and 6 bases from J, with 9 bases between. For the CDR3, the DNA is TGCGCCAGCAGCTTGGACCAGGGGTCCGGGGAGCTGTTTTTT. The encoded protein is CASSLDQGSGELFF. The full variable domain, its missing parts supplied by reference TRBV5-1 and TRBJ2-2, is KAGVTQTPRYLIKTRGQQVTLSCSPISGHRSVSWYQQTPGQGLQFLFEYFSETQRNKGNFPGRFSGRQFSNSRSEMNVSTLELGDSALYLCASSLDQGSGELFFGEGSRLTVL.

This clone was seen a single time. V usage is TRBV19 and J usage is TRBJ2-5, with 15 bases fitting TRBD2. CDR1 is LNHDA and CDR2 is SQIVND in the germline V gene (reference sequence). The CDR3 runs 15 residues. J gave up 5 bases and V 4 bases, and 2 bases lay outside the gene matches. As DNA, the CDR3 is TGTGCCAGTAGTACCGGGACTAGCGGGGGGGAGACCCAGTACTTC. This encodes CASSTGTSGGETQYF.

The rearrangement joins TRBV2 to TRBJ2-5, with TRBD2 matching 7 bases. J was trimmed by 4 bases and V by 6 bases; bases with no gene match: 11. Looked up from germline, CDR1 is SNHLY and CDR2 is FYNNEI. This CDR3 is 15 amino acids long. In nucleotides, the CDR3 is TGTGCCAGCAGACTAAGCCCCGGGAGGATAGAGACCCAGTACTTC. Residues: CASRLSPGRIETQYF.